Below, 30 T cell receptor beta chains from the same sample are listed, as sequenced in a study of blood T cell repertoires in COVID-19. Assay: immunoSEQ multiplex PCR; the TCRdb copy retains only in-frame clones and omits some. Of about 74,000 clones in the sample, 80% to 90% were seen once. Input material: peripheral blood. Every receptor here comes from a man in his sixties or seventies with acute or convalescent COVID-19.

The chain employs TRBV3-1 (or the pseudogene TRBV3-2) and TRBJ1-1, with TRBD1 as a possible D gene (6 bases). The CDR3 spans 13 residues. V lost 3 bases, J lost 4 bases, and 9 bases lay in between. The V gene's germline CDR1 is LGHDT and CDR2 YNNKEL (reference sequence). The CDR3 DNA reads as TGTGCCAGCAGCCAGAGGGGGGGCACTGAAGCTTTCTTT. Protein product: CASSQRGGTEAFF.

This clone showed up just once. The chain is built from TRBV27 and TRBJ2-1; 12 bases align to TRBD2. The germline V gene has CDR1 MNHEY and CDR2 SMNVEV (reference sequence). V shed 7 bases and J 7 bases; nucleotides not matched to a gene: 2. The CDR3 extends over 13 amino acids. CDR3 DNA sequence: TGTGCCAGCAAGGGACTAGCGGGTAATGAGCAGTTCTTC. Translation gives CASKGLAGNEQFF.

The rearrangement uses TRBV6-5 and TRBJ2-7; 9 bases agree with TRBD2. The V and J ends lost 0 bases and 0 bases, in that order; junction bases with no gene match: 0. The germline gives CDR1 MNHEY, CDR2 SVGAGI. The CDR3 length is 15 residues. The DNA for the CDR3 is TGTGCCAGCAGTTACTCTAGCGGGAGCTCCTACGAGCAGTACTTC. Amino acids: CASSYSSGSSYEQYF.

This rearrangement joins TRBV10-1 to TRBJ2-1; TRBD2 agrees at 10 bases. The CDR3 has 13 residues. The V and J ends lost 6 bases and 6 bases, in that order; junction bases with no gene match: 2. Germline values: CDR1 WNHNN, CDR2 SYGVQD (reference sequence). CDR3 nucleotides: TGCGCCAGCAGCGCTAGCGGGAGCAATGAGCAGTTCTTC. It yields the protein CASSASGSNEQFF.

This clone appeared a few times. The chain uses TRBV24-1 and TRBJ1-2, with unresolved D. CDR1 is KGHDR, CDR2 SFDVKD, per germline. The CDR3 totals 13 residues. V gave up 7 bases and J gave up 8 bases, with 16 bases separating them. CDR3 bases: TGTGCCACCAGCGCTTGGTCGTCGGGAGGCTACACCTTC. Translation: CATSAWSSGGYTF.

The chain carries TRBV5-1 and TRBJ1-3, with a tentative D call TRBD1 (5 bases). V lost 2 bases and J 6 bases, leaving 15 bases between the germline ends. The V gene's germline CDR1 is SGHRS and CDR2 YFSETQ. This CDR3 contains 15 residues. CDR3 sequence (DNA): TGCGCCAGCAGCTTCGGGGGTAAAGGTCCAAACACCATATATTTT. It translates to CASSFGGKGPNTIYF. The full variable domain, with the rest looked up from reference TRBV5-1 and TRBJ1-3, is KAGVTQTPRYLIKTRGQQVTLSCSPISGHRSVSWYQQTPGQGLQFLFEYFSETQRNKGNFPGRFSGRQFSNSRSEMNVSTLELGDSALYLCASSFGGKGPNTIYFGEGSWLTVV.

J is TRBJ1-2 and V is TRBV19; no definite D call. In germline, CDR1 is LNHDA, CDR2 SQIVND (reference sequence). The length of the CDR3 is 15 residues. V gave up 0 bases and J gave up 3 bases, with 11 bases separating them. Written as DNA, the CDR3 is TGTGCCAGTAGTATAGATGACGGGTCCTACTATGGCTACACCTTC. Protein: CASSIDDGSYYGYTF.

On this clone itself: Germline and junction disagree at one end, which may indicate a read error. The gene calls are TRBV6-1 and TRBJ2-7, with D possibly matching TRBD1 (6 bases). The CDR3 spans 14 residues. Germline V CDR1 and CDR2: MNHNS, SASEGT. Here the CDR3 reads CASSQADSSYEQYF. For the CDR3, the DNA is TGTGCCAGCAGTCAAGCGGACAGCTCCTACGAGCAGTACTTC.

The chain joins TRBV7-9 to TRBJ2-1; 8 bases line up with TRBD2. CDR1 is SEHNR, CDR2 FQNEAQ, per germline (reference sequence). J was trimmed by 7 bases and V by 1 base; bases with no gene match: 15. This CDR3 spans 18 amino acids. The chain's CDR3 is CASSLVSRSSGLWNEQFF. DNA for the CDR3: TGTGCCAGCAGCTTAGTTTCCAGGTCTAGCGGGCTATGGAATGAGCAGTTCTTC.

The V call is TRBV14, the J call TRBJ1-2; no clear D gene. The CDR3 is 13 amino acids. CDR1 is SGHDN and CDR2 is FVKESK in the germline V gene. V was pared by 1 base and J by 1 base, with 4 bases between. The CDR3 reads CASSQALNYGYTF. DNA for the CDR3: TGTGCCAGCAGCCAAGCCCTTAACTATGGCTACACCTTC.

J is TRBJ2-7 and V is TRBV6-5; a possible D gene is TRBD2 (5 bases). Looked up from germline, CDR1 is MNHEY and CDR2 is SVGAGI. V lost 6 bases, J lost 7 bases, and 16 bases lay in between. The CDR3 has 13 amino acids. The CDR3 spells CASREDPTREQYF. For the CDR3, the DNA is TGTGCCAGCAGGGAGGACCCGACCCGGGAGCAGTACTTC.

The chain is built from TRBV19 and TRBJ2-1; tentatively, D is TRBD1 (7 bases). Germline CDR1 is LNHDA and CDR2 is SQIVND (reference sequence). There are 18 residues in the CDR3. V was trimmed by 6 bases and J by 9 bases, leaving 30 bases between them. This CDR3 reads CASRYQGVLAHLGAEQFF. DNA of the CDR3: TGTGCCAGTAGGTACCAGGGGGTACTAGCCCACCTTGGGGCTGAGCAGTTCTTC.

The V gene is TRBV15, the J gene TRBJ2-1, with 7 bases lining up with TRBD1. This CDR3 has 17 residues. Germline V lookup: CDR1 LNHNV, CDR2 YYDKDF (reference sequence). After removal of 4 bases from V and 3 bases from J, the junction contained 12 bases not matched to a gene. The CDR3 DNA reads TGTGCCACCAGCAAATCACAGGGGACCAACTTCTACAATGAGCAGTTCTTC. Translating it yields CATSKSQGTNFYNEQFF.

The gene calls are TRBV18 and TRBJ1-2, with D hard to call. Germline CDR1 and CDR2: KGHSH and LQKENI. V shed 5 bases and J shed 0 bases, with 10 bases lying between them. The CDR3 spans 14 residues. CDR3 in DNA: TGTGCCAGCTCAGCAGGACTCTCTAACTATGGCTACACCTTC. It codes for CASSAGLSNYGYTF.

With regard to this clone: In the same sample, other DNA sequences code for this CDR3. The rearrangement uses TRBV9 and TRBJ2-3, with 16 bases identical to TRBD2. The CDR3 consists of 15 residues. Germline assignment: CDR1 SGDLS and CDR2 YYNGEE. The trim removed 4 bases at V and 8 bases at J, leaving 4 bases unmatched. The chain's CDR3 is CASSPGTSGGGTQYF. CDR3 in DNA: TGTGCCAGCAGCCCCGGGACTAGCGGGGGGGGTACGCAGTATTTT.

The genes are TRBV6-5 and TRBJ1-6, with D uncertain. CDR1 MNHEY and CDR2 SVGAGI come from the germline V gene. This CDR3 is built from 13 residues. Deletions cut 9 bases from V and 6 bases from J, with 12 bases between. In DNA form, the CDR3 reads TGTGCCAGTCGACAAGCGGTTAATTCACCCCTCCACTTT. Translating it yields CASRQAVNSPLHF.

This sequence joins TRBV5-6 and TRBJ2-3; a possible D gene is TRBD2 (6 bases). The CDR3 has 16 residues. With 1 base removed from V and 4 bases from J, the gap between germline ends came to 16 bases. Per germline, CDR1 SGHDT and CDR2 YYEEEE. The CDR3 sequence: CASSLRASATADTQYF. CDR3 bases: TGTGCCAGCAGCTTGCGGGCTAGCGCGACAGCAGATACGCAGTATTTT.

This clone was seen a single time. V is TRBV19 and J is TRBJ2-1; TRBD2 matches at 12 bases. Germline values: CDR1 LNHDA, CDR2 SQIVND (reference sequence). The CDR3 spans 14 residues. The junction had 6 bases not matched to a gene; V was cut back by 9 bases and J by 6 bases. The CDR3 nucleotides read TGTGCCAGCAAACTAGCGGGAGGCCCCAATGAGCAGTTCTTC. It encodes CASKLAGGPNEQFF.

This clone appeared a single time. The chain carries TRBV19 and TRBJ1-1, with 8 bases fitting TRBD1. CDR3 size: 14 residues. J was trimmed by 2 bases and V by 4 bases; bases with no gene match: 3. Germline CDR1 is LNHDA and CDR2 is SQIVND (reference sequence). CDR3 protein: CASSTGQGNTEAFF. DNA of the CDR3: TGTGCCAGTAGTACCGGACAGGGAAACACTGAAGCTTTCTTT.

The DNA of the CDR3 is TGTGCCAGCAGCCCCGGGGGGCCAGCAGATACGCAGTATTTT. Residues: CASSPGGPADTQYF. The V and J genes are TRBV7-3 and TRBJ2-3, with D possibly matching TRBD2 (7 bases). From germline, CDR1 is SGHTA and CDR2 FQGTGA. The CDR3 loop spans 14 amino acids. Trimming shortened V by 5 bases and J by 4 bases, and 13 bases separated the two germline ends.

This clone was detected only once. DNA of the CDR3: TGTGCCAGCAGTCCTAGACTGGCTTCGAATGAGCAGTTCTTC. This codes for CASSPRLASNEQFF. V usage is TRBV6-5 and J usage is TRBJ2-1; no clear D gene. Germline V CDR1 and CDR2: MNHEY, SVGAGI. CDR3 length equals 14 residues. The V and J ends lost 5 bases and 7 bases respectively, with 15 bases between them.

J is TRBJ2-3 and V is TRBV29-1; 11 nucleotides agree with TRBD1. The CDR3 is 14 residues long. V dropped 6 bases and J dropped 4; count of bases not matched to a gene: 6. CDR1 and CDR2 from the germline V gene are SQVTM and ANQGSEA. For the CDR3, the DNA is TGCAGCGTGGGGACAGGGGGTAGTGCAGATACGCAGTATTTT. It translates to CSVGTGGSADTQYF.

This chain connects TRBV7-6 to TRBJ1-1; TRBD1 might be the D (6 bases). V lost 5 bases, J lost 1 base, and 11 bases lay in between. CDR3 size: 14 residues. CDR1 and CDR2 from the germline V gene are SGHVS and FNYEAQ. The CDR3 region has the DNA TGTGCCAGCAGCCCGGGACACTCGAACACTGAAGCTTTCTTT. Translated: CASSPGHSNTEAFF. The complete variable domain, with remaining parts taken from reference TRBV7-6 and TRBJ1-1, reads GAGVSQSPRYKVTKRGQDVALRCDPISGHVSLYWYRQALGQGPEFLTYFNYEAQQDKSGLPNDRFSAERPEGSISTLTIQRTEQRDSAMYRCASSPGHSNTEAFFGQGTRLTVV.

The chain couples TRBV10-2 to TRBJ2-7; 8 nucleotides line up with TRBD2. This CDR3 contains 18 residues. With 3 bases clipped from V and 2 bases from J, the junction kept 15 bases outside the gene matches. CDR1 is WSHSY and CDR2 is SAAADI in the germline V gene. The CDR3 DNA follows: TGCGCCAGCAGTGACCCCGGGGGGGGCGGGAGGCAGACCTACGAGCAGTACTTC. It specifies CASSDPGGGGRQTYEQYF.

The rearrangement uses TRBV3-1 (or the pseudogene TRBV3-2) and TRBJ1-5, with D possibly being TRBD1 (6 bases). The germline gives CDR1 LGHDT, CDR2 YNNKEL (reference sequence). This CDR3 is 16 amino acids long. The V end lost 0 bases, the J end lost 5 bases, and 14 bases lay between the germline ends. The CDR3 DNA reads TGTGCCAGCAGCCAAGATGTGTCGACAGGCCATCAGCCCCAGCATTTT. Translated, it gives CASSQDVSTGHQPQHF.

The chain joins TRBV3-1 (or the pseudogene TRBV3-2) to TRBJ2-6, with D maybe TRBD1 (5 bases). Trimming pared 4 bases from V and 2 bases from J, leaving 18 bases between. The germline gives CDR1 LGHDT, CDR2 YNNKEL (reference sequence). The CDR3 runs 18 residues. The CDR3 nucleotides read TGTGCCAGCAGCCGCCCATGGGGCAGGAACCCTGGGGCCAACGTCCTGACTTTC. It specifies CASSRPWGRNPGANVLTF.

The chain has TRBV9 and TRBJ1-1; D is undetermined. The CDR3 has 14 residues. The V end was cut by 0 bases, the J end by 7 bases, with 13 bases between. In germline, CDR1 is SGDLS, CDR2 YYNGEE. The CDR3 nucleotides are TGTGCCAGCAGCGTAGAGGGAGGGAGGGTTGAAGCTTTCTTT. It codes for CASSVEGGRVEAFF.

This clone was counted a few times. The gene calls are TRBV3-1 (or the pseudogene TRBV3-2) and TRBJ1-3, with 7 bases lining up with TRBD1. Trimming removed 5 bases from V and 0 bases from J; junction bases left unmatched: 4. Per germline, CDR1 LGHDT and CDR2 YNNKEL (reference sequence). This CDR3 is built from 15 residues. CDR3 region: CASSDRADSGNTIYF. In nucleotides, the CDR3 is TGTGCCAGCAGCGACAGGGCCGACTCTGGAAACACCATATATTTT.

The chain joins TRBV29-1 to TRBJ1-4, with a possible D match to TRBD1 (5 bases). This CDR3 contains 13 residues. With 4 bases removed from V and 5 bases from J, the gap between germline ends came to 11 bases. CDR1 is SQVTM and CDR2 is ANQGSEA in the germline V gene. The CDR3 DNA is TGCAGCGTTGGGCGATCAGGGAATGAAAAACTGTTTTTT. It yields the protein CSVGRSGNEKLFF.

This chain connects TRBV2 to TRBJ2-3; 8 bases are a match to TRBD2. Germline values: CDR1 SNHLY, CDR2 FYNNEI. This CDR3 is 14 amino acids long. The J segment lost 0 bases and the V segment lost 6 bases, leaving 2 bases of the junction unmatched. CDR3 sequence: CASRTSGSTDTQYF. The CDR3 region has the DNA TGTGCCAGCAGAACTAGCGGAAGCACAGATACGCAGTATTTT.